The source of this TCR beta chain is a study of CD8+ T cells in alopecia areata. RNA, once extracted, was reverse transcribed into cDNA for use as the sequencing template. The protocol was immunoSEQ multiplex PCR, while the TCRdb copy is restricted to in-frame clones and leaves out a portion. Counted here are roughly 180,000 clones, approximately 49% occurring once; the ten biggest clones make up roughly a tenth. Treatment defined: oral pan-JAK inhibitor, 5-10 mg twice daily. This clone appeared a few times. Per the germline V gene, CDR1 is GTSNPN and CDR2 is SVGIG (reference sequence). V dropped 1 base and J dropped 6 bases, with 19 bases sitting between them. This CDR3 is built from 16 residues.

The sample here was CD8+ T cells sorted from blood, taken at week 52, from a patient treated with tofacitinib. This chain joins TRBV30 and TRBJ2-4, with D tentatively TRBD1 (9 bases). This receptor was identified in a human donor with alopecia areata. CDR3 amino acids: CAWSAGGTGILNIQYF. The CDR3 nucleotides read TGTGCCTGGAGTGCGGGAGGGACAGGGATCCTAAACATTCAGTACTTC.